The 18 T cell receptor beta chains below were found in one sample sequenced in a study of OX40 agonist ivuxolimab in advanced cancers. The protocol used for the library was the immunoSEQ multiplex PCR assay. The clones in this table, taken by TCRdb from immuneACCESS, are in-frame only. Not every clone is retained; where verified, under half of the shortfall comes from an unresolved V gene, and the cause of the rest is unknown. The sample profile shows roughly 60,000 clones; around 90% of them were found once. The ten largest clones add up to around 0.42% of the sample. This specimen consisted of CD4+ or CD8+ T cells sorted from blood, obtained in a trial of the OX40 agonist ivuxolimab. The receptors here all came from an adult with an advanced solid tumor such as melanoma, head and neck, liver or kidney cancer.

V and J are TRBV10-3 and TRBJ2-5; D possibly corresponds to TRBD1 (6 bases). The CDR3 is 14 amino acids. V was shortened by 2 bases and J by 4 bases, with 11 bases between the two germline ends. Per germline, CDR1 ENHRY and CDR2 SYGVKD. The CDR3: CAISEASRGETQYF. CDR3 DNA sequence: TGTGCCATCAGTGAGGCTTCCAGGGGAGAGACCCAGTACTTC.

This chain connects TRBV29-1 to TRBJ2-1, with 12 bases aligning to TRBD2. From germline, CDR1 is SQVTM and CDR2 ANQGSEA. This CDR3 spans 14 amino acids. Unmatched junction bases numbered 6, after V lost 7 bases and J lost 5 bases. The CDR3 is CSAGGLAGDNEQFF. The CDR3 nucleotides are TGCAGCGCCGGGGGACTAGCGGGCGACAATGAGCAGTTCTTC.

The chain employs TRBV5-8 and TRBJ2-7, with D possibly being TRBD1 (6 bases). There are 16 residues in the CDR3. The V end lost 4 bases, the J end lost 1 base, and 18 bases lay between the germline ends. The germline V gene encodes CDR1 SGHTS and CDR2 YDEGEE. CDR3 coding DNA: TGTGCCAGCAGCAGAGGGGCCGGGACAACTTCCTACGAGCAGTACTTC. This encodes CASSRGAGTTSYEQYF.

The sample holds one count of this clone. This chain joins TRBV5-4 and TRBJ2-5; TRBD1 is a possible D gene (6 bases). V was shortened by 6 bases and J by 1 base, with 16 bases between the two germline ends. Germline CDR1 reads SGHNT; CDR2 reads YYREEE (reference sequence). The CDR3 is 15 residues long. CDR3: CASTIPGDPQETQYF. The CDR3, as DNA: TGTGCCAGCACCATCCCAGGGGATCCCCAAGAGACCCAGTACTTC.

The genes are TRBV7-2 and TRBJ1-5; tentatively, D is TRBD1 (5 bases). Trimming shortened V by 3 bases and J by 6 bases, and 9 bases separated the two germline ends. The CDR3 has 13 residues. Germline V CDR1 and CDR2: SGHTA, FQGNSA. In DNA, the CDR3 is TGTGCCAGCAGCTTGACAGTCGGTCAGCCCCAGCATTTT. This codes for CASSLTVGQPQHF.

The chain has TRBV5-4 and TRBJ2-1; 15 positions match TRBD2. V gave up 0 bases and J gave up 7 bases; unmatched junction bases: 5. This CDR3 contains 17 residues. Per the germline V gene, CDR1 is SGHNT and CDR2 is YYREEE (reference sequence). DNA of the CDR3: TGTGCCAGCAGCTTGGGATCCGGGACTAGCGGGGGGAATGAGCAGTTCTTC. It specifies CASSLGSGTSGGNEQFF.

The chain has TRBV6-5 and TRBJ1-2; 9 nucleotides match TRBD1. The germline V gene has CDR1 MNHEY and CDR2 SVGAGI. With V trimmed by 6 bases and J by 7 bases, 6 bases remained unmatched. CDR3 length: 13 amino acids. CDR3 loop: CASRPQGARGYTF. CDR3 bases: TGTGCCAGCAGACCACAGGGGGCTCGTGGCTACACCTTC.

V usage is TRBV27 and J usage is TRBJ2-5, with TRBD1 matching 7 bases. V shed 5 bases and J 0 bases; nucleotides not matched to a gene: 6. From germline, CDR1 is MNHEY and CDR2 SMNVEV (reference sequence). The length of the CDR3 is 15 residues. In DNA form, the CDR3 reads TGTGCCAGCAGTCTTCGGGACAGCTACCAAGAGACCCAGTACTTC. Its protein product is CASSLRDSYQETQYF.

The chain has TRBV19 and TRBJ2-7; TRBD2 is a possible D gene (7 bases). The V gene lost 3 bases and the J gene lost 6 bases, with 21 bases spanning the gap. This CDR3 region has 16 residues. Germline V gives CDR1 LNHDA, CDR2 SQIVND (reference sequence). The CDR3 nucleotides are TGTGCCAGTAGTATGGACGGGGGGCGAATCTTCTCCGAGCAGTACTTC. This codes for CASSMDGGRIFSEQYF. Full variable domain (outside the CDR3, taken from reference TRBV19 and TRBJ2-7): DGGITQSPKYLFRKEGQNVTLSCEQNLNHDAMYWYRQDPGQGLRLIYYSQIVNDFQKGDIAEGYSVSREKKESFPLTVTSAQKNPTAFYLCASSMDGGRIFSEQYFGPGTRLTVT.

This rearrangement joins TRBV5-4 to TRBJ2-7; 11 nucleotides align to TRBD2. CDR3 length equals 15 residues. Germline-derived CDR1 and CDR2 are SGHNT and YYREEE (reference sequence). V was clipped by 10 bases and J by 6 bases; unmatched bases: 15. The DNA of the CDR3 is TGTGCCTACAGCAGCGGGGGCGGGACTAGCGGCGAGCAGTACTTC. It is translated as CAYSSGGGTSGEQYF.

V and J are TRBV25-1 and TRBJ1-5, with D possibly being TRBD1 (5 bases). The CDR3 is 13 amino acids. The V gene lost 6 bases and the J gene lost 7 bases, with 13 bases spanning the gap. Per the germline V gene, CDR1 is MGHDK and CDR2 is SYGVNS. The CDR3 nucleotides are TGTGCCAGCAGCGGGGGTCATGGACAGCCCCAGCATTTT. It encodes CASSGGHGQPQHF.

The V call is TRBV19, the J call TRBJ2-5, with D uncertain. The CDR3 covers 13 residues. Germline V gene sequence: CDR1 LNHDA, CDR2 SQIVND (reference sequence). Trimming pared 4 bases from V and 5 bases from J, leaving 11 bases between. DNA of the CDR3: TGTGCCAGTAGTAAGAACTCTTGGGAGACCCAGTACTTC. This gives the protein CASSKNSWETQYF.

This chain joins TRBV5-5 and TRBJ2-5; possibly TRBD1 for D (5 bases). The germline V and J ends were trimmed by 3 bases and 0 bases, with 12 bases remaining between them. There are 15 residues in the CDR3. Looked up from germline, CDR1 is SGHKS and CDR2 is YYEKEE (reference sequence). CDR3 amino acids: CASSYSQGNQETQYF. The CDR3 DNA reads as TGTGCCAGCAGCTACAGTCAGGGTAACCAAGAGACCCAGTACTTC.

This chain connects TRBV21-1 to TRBJ1-3. TRBV21-1 counts as a pseudogene. The CDR3 runs 19 residues. The CDR3 is CASSNTSRTVRDSGNTIYF. CDR3 bases: TGTGCCAGCAGCAATACTAGCCGGACAGTTCGAGACTCTGGAAACACCATATATTTT.

The V call is TRBV7-2, the J call TRBJ2-3; tentatively, D is TRBD2 (6 bases). The V end was cut by 2 bases, the J end by 0 bases, with 18 bases between. The CDR3 is 18 residues long. From germline, CDR1 is SGHTA and CDR2 FQGNSA. CDR3 sequence: CASSLPPRAGPSTDTQYF. The CDR3 region has the DNA TGTGCCAGCAGCTTACCCCCCCGGGCGGGGCCTAGCACAGATACGCAGTATTTT.

This chain links TRBV6-1 with TRBJ2-3; TRBD2 aligns across 10 bases. In germline, CDR1 is MNHNS, CDR2 SASEGT. V was pared by 5 bases and J by 3 bases, with 5 bases of the junction left unmatched. The CDR3 length is 15 residues. The CDR3 DNA reads TGTGCCAGCAGTTTCTTAGCGGGAGGTACAGATACGCAGTATTTT. Its translation is CASSFLAGGTDTQYF.

This clone was counted between two and nine times. This chain connects TRBV11-2 to TRBJ1-2; D is perhaps TRBD1 (6 bases). Trimming shortened V by 1 base and J by 6 bases, and 18 bases separated the two germline ends. Germline V gene lookup returns CDR1 SGHAT and CDR2 FQNNGV. This CDR3 has 16 amino acids. CDR3 bases: TGTGCCAGCAGCTTAGCGGGCAGGGGAGGAACACATGGCTACACCTTC. Translated, it gives CASSLAGRGGTHGYTF.

With respect to this clone: One end of the junction does not line up with germline, which may come from a read error. The chain links TRBV25-1 to TRBJ2-3, with D maybe TRBD2 (6 bases). The CDR3 sequence is 13 residues long. Germline-derived CDR1 and CDR2 are MGHDK and SYGVNS. The CDR3 nucleotides read TGTGCCAGCAGTGTCACTAGCACCGATACGCAGTATTTT. This translates into CASSVTSTDTQYF. The entire variable domain, with the rest obtained from reference TRBV25-1 and TRBJ2-3, is as follows: EADIYQTPRYLVIGTGKKITLECSQTMGHDKMYWYQQDPGMELHLIHYSYGVNSTEKGDLSSESTVSRIRTEHFPLTLESARPSHTSQYLCASSVTSTDTQYFGPGTRLTVL.